This TCR beta chain was found in a study of read filtering for tumor transcriptome and immune sequencing. The overall study: Among patients, 17 to 20 were male and approximately 15 female, aged about 47 to 80 (mean about 69). DNase treatment preceded whole-transcriptome library preparation. General study points: Even smaller IR-seq throughput identified most shared clonotypes.

CDR3 length: 13 residues. CDR1 is MNHNS and CDR2 is SASEGT in the germline V gene. On this clonotype: As yet, its antigen is unknown. The junction does not match germline at one end; this may be a read error.

From approximately 400 ng of RNA, a library with molecular barcoded alpha/delta and beta/gamma adaptors was made. TCRdb passed the reads through MiXCR, listing each CDR3 protein once. The sample shows 30,000 to 45,000 distinct CDR3 sequences, more than 13% of them seen only once. The gene calls are TRBV6-1 and TRBJ1-5; 7 bases line up with TRBD1. This clonotype was sampled from a donor at least 40 years old with multiple myeloma. Sequences were obtained from a population of CD138-negative cells sorted from bone marrow. CDR3 protein: CASDREINQAQHF. CDR3 DNA: TGTGCCAGCGACAGGGAAATTAATCAGGCCCAGCATTTT.